Listed below are T cell receptor beta chains from one sample, sequenced in a study of blood T cell repertoires in COVID-19. TCRdb's copy holds only in-frame clones and misses some; the assay was immunoSEQ multiplex PCR. This sample has about 200,000 clones, with about 85% found just once. The specimen was peripheral blood. The receptors originated from a man in his sixties with active or convalescent COVID-19. Both conserved end residues are part of each CDR3. The D gene is left open where the match is weak. Clone size, where shown, is once, few, many, or a class for clones that have expanded.

size: .; V: TRBV11-2; J: TRBJ2-7; D: .; DNA: TGTGCCAGCTCCACCATTCAGGGGCCAGGGAACATCTACGAGCAGTACTTC; CDR3: CASSTIQGPGNIYEQYF
size: .; V: TRBV18; J: TRBJ2-5; D: TRBD1; DNA: TGTGCCAGCTCAGAGGGACAGCCAGGGACCCAGTACTTC; CDR3: CASSEGQPGTQYF
size: .; V: TRBV12-2; J: TRBJ1-2; D: .; DNA: TGTGCAAGTCGCTTAGCGGAGGGGACAGGCAAGATCTATGGCTACACCTTC; CDR3: CASRLAEGTGKIYGYTF
size: .; V: TRBV29-1; J: TRBJ2-2; D: .; DNA: TGCAGCGTTGGGCAACAGGGATTGTCCGGGGAGCTGTTTTTT; CDR3: CSVGQQGLSGELFF
size: .; V: TRBV19; J: TRBJ1-1; D: .; DNA: TGTGCCAGTACCCGCACTGGGGGCTGGGACACTGAAGCTTTCTTT; CDR3: CASTRTGGWDTEAFF
size: .; V: TRBV6-5; J: TRBJ1-2; D: .; DNA: TGTGCCAGCAGGACAATGGACAGCAATTATGGCTACACCTTC; CDR3: CASRTMDSNYGYTF
size: .; V: TRBV11-1; J: TRBJ2-7; D: .; DNA: TGTGCCAGCAGTCTTACCGCAGATAATACCGTGTACGAGCAGTACTTC; CDR3: CASSLTADNTVYEQYF
size: .; V: TRBV6-4; J: TRBJ2-7; D: TRBD2; DNA: TGTGCCAGCAGGATAACTTTGGGACTAGCGGGGGGGCCCTACGAGCAGTACTTC; CDR3: CASRITLGLAGGPYEQYF
size: .; V: TRBV4-1; J: TRBJ2-1; D: TRBD2; DNA: TGCGCCAGCACAAGTGGGCGGGGGGGGTACAATGAGCAGTTCTTC; CDR3: CASTSGRGGYNEQFF
size: .; V: TRBV3-1/TRBV3-2; J: TRBJ1-2; D: TRBD1; DNA: TGTGCCAGCAGCCAAGCTGGACAGGGGTACGGCTACACCTTC; CDR3: CASSQAGQGYGYTF
size: .; V: TRBV4-1; J: TRBJ1-6; D: .; DNA: TGCGCCAGCAGCCAAGGCAGGGGTACGGCTCGGGGTAATTCACCCCTCCACTTT; CDR3: CASSQGRGTARGNSPLHF
size: .; V: TRBV5-1; J: TRBJ1-1; D: TRBD1; DNA: TGCGCCAGCAGCTTGGTGACAGGGAGCCTCGCTGAAGCTTTCTTT; CDR3: CASSLVTGSLAEAFF
size: few; V: TRBV6-5; J: TRBJ1-5; D: .; DNA: TGTGCCAGCAGTTACGGCGGGGGCCCTCAGCCCCAGCATTTT; CDR3: CASSYGGGPQPQHF
size: .; V: TRBV28; J: TRBJ1-2; D: .; DNA: TGTGCCAGCAGGGGGGGGCACAGCTATGGCTACACCTTC; CDR3: CASRGGHSYGYTF
size: few; V: TRBV5-1; J: TRBJ1-2; D: TRBD1; DNA: TGCGCCAGCAGCGCGCAGGGGGATGGCTACACCTTC; CDR3: CASSAQGDGYTF
size: .; V: TRBV2; J: TRBJ2-1; D: .; DNA: TGTGCCAGTGGGACACAATACAATGAGCAGTTCTTC; CDR3: CASGTQYNEQFF
size: .; V: TRBV12-5; J: TRBJ2-5; D: TRBD2; DNA: TGTGCTAGTGGTTTGGTCACCGGCGGGGGGGTCGAGACCCAGTACTTC; CDR3: CASGLVTGGGVETQYF
size: .; V: TRBV9; J: TRBJ2-1; D: TRBD1; DNA: TGTGCCAGCAGCGTCGCCGGGCAGGGGGATTCCAATGAGCAGTTCTTC; CDR3: CASSVAGQGDSNEQFF
size: few; V: TRBV3-1/TRBV3-2; J: TRBJ1-6; D: TRBD1; DNA: TGTGCCAGCAGCCAGGGACAGGGGATTTCACCCCTCCACTTT; CDR3: CASSQGQGISPLHF
size: .; V: TRBV18; J: TRBJ1-2; D: .; DNA: TGTGCCAGCTCACCACGGGAGGGTTATTATGGCTACACCTTC; CDR3: CASSPREGYYGYTF
size: .; V: TRBV7-6; J: TRBJ1-1; D: TRBD1; DNA: TGTGCCAGCAGCGTGGACAGGACTGAAGCTTTCTTT; CDR3: CASSVDRTEAFF
size: .; V: TRBV5-8; J: TRBJ1-2; D: TRBD1; DNA: TGTGCCAGCAGCTTGGCCGGGACAGGGAACTATGGCTACACCTTC; CDR3: CASSLAGTGNYGYTF
size: .; V: TRBV12-3/TRBV12-4; J: TRBJ2-3; D: TRBD1; DNA: TGTGCCAGCACCTTCCAGGGGGCAGATACGCAGTATTTT; CDR3: CASTFQGADTQYF
size: .; V: TRBV5-8; J: TRBJ2-7; D: TRBD1; DNA: TGTGCCAGCAGCTCCGGGACAGGAGCCTCCTACGAGCAGTACTTC; CDR3: CASSSGTGASYEQYF